This TCR beta chain was captured in a study of blood T cells in healthy people across ages. Trimming took off 6 bases at V and 4 bases at J, with 24 bases between the two ends. Germline loops: CDR1 DFQATT, CDR2 SNEGSKA (reference sequence). The CDR3 sequence is 16 residues long. Alongside a J-beta primer mix, a sample-barcoded 5' primer served in a second PCR lasting about 7 to 12 cycles. TCRdb ran MiXCR on the 5' RACE reads and lists one entry per CDR3 protein. The sample records hundreds of thousands of distinct CDR3 sequences, roughly 21% being singletons. Isolation per sample recovered at least 7 million PBMCs.

The source of this sequence is a man between 65 and 85 years old in good health. The chain is built from TRBV20-1 and TRBJ1-2; perhaps TRBD1 as D (5 bases). Sequencing used blood. The CDR3 DNA reads as TGCAGTGCCATCCACCATAGACGCCTAGGGACCTATGGCTACACCTTC. This gives the protein CSAIHHRRLGTYGYTF.